This TCR beta chain is from a study of T-cell memory formation after mild COVID-19. On this clonotype: Its antigen is unknown.

Findings and limits, study-wide: Nothing showed for sure that second-wave clones peaking on day 37 were SARS-CoV-2 specific. Some clones that responded turned up in pre-infection memory, which suggests that cross-reactive memory joined in. CM and EM subsets held most contracting CD4+ clones; EMRA held CD8+ ones.

This CDR3 has 14 amino acids. V gave up 5 bases and J gave up 5 bases, with 13 bases separating them. The germline gives CDR1 SGHVS, CDR2 FNYEAQ. MiXCR was run by TCRdb on the 5' RACE reads, yielding one entry per CDR3 protein. The data contain about 110,000 distinct CDR3 sequences, about 15% of them singletons. This TCR was recovered from an adult woman who had mild COVID-19 (a few samples of this study predate the infection). Cell type and time point are not known. The specimen was PBMCs or a T cell subset sorted from them (not recorded which). This chain connects TRBV7-6 to TRBJ2-1; D not certain. The CDR3 region has the DNA TGTGCCAGCAGCCCCTTCGGCGGAGACAATGAGCAGTTCTTC. This translates into CASSPFGGDNEQFF.